This TCR beta chain was recovered during a study of T cell responses to AZD1222 COVID-19 vaccine. The study's findings and limits: Spike-specific TCR breadth and depth went up after people got two AZD1222 doses. Unmutated variant regions are reportedly the target of nearly half of TCRs that are spike-specific. Repertoires were obtained solely post-peak T cell response. The study found vaccine-associated CD4 TCRs spanning spike, dominant at 160-218 and 743-854.

CDR3 size: 14 residues. Germline values: CDR1 SGHNT, CDR2 YYREEE (reference sequence). Trimming shortened V by 2 bases and J by 3 bases, and 11 bases separated the two germline ends. The table lists this clone with a count of one. The antigen is undetermined. Here immunoSEQ multiplex PCR was the method, and the copy in TCRdb shows in-frame clones only, minus some. The data show about 180,000 clones, about 89% seen once. Here the sequenced sample was peripheral blood, taken on day 0 of AZD1222 vaccination. The V call is TRBV5-4, the J call TRBJ1-2; D is ambiguous. This TCR came from an adult in good health. This CDR3 is CASSFVQRDYGYTF. CDR3 coding DNA: TGTGCCAGCAGCTTCGTACAGAGGGACTATGGCTACACCTTC.